The 32 T cell receptor beta chains listed next were all sequenced from one sample in a study of T-cell reconstitution after alpha-beta-depleted transplantation in children. Library preparation (for TCRbeta) was performed with unique molecular identifiers. TCRdb re-analysed the PCR reads in MiXCR, keeping a single row per CDR3 protein. The table lists approximately 91,000 distinct CDR3 sequences, about 8% of them singletons, with just under 7% in the top ten. The sample here was PBMCs from the stem cell graft donor, taken from the stem cell graft. These receptors were collected from a human donor who donated a stem cell graft to a child with congenital amegakaryocytic thrombocytopenia.

This clonotype occurred many times. The chain carries TRBV7-2 and TRBJ1-2; tentative D call: TRBD1 (5 bases). Deletions cut 0 bases from V and 8 bases from J, with 13 bases between. This CDR3 has 14 residues. Germline lookup yields CDR1 SGHTA and CDR2 FQGNSA. DNA of the CDR3: TGTGCCAGCAGCTTAGCGGGACTTTCCATGGGCTACACCTTC. Translating it yields CASSLAGLSMGYTF.

The table lists this clonotype with many counts. This chain joins TRBV5-1 and TRBJ2-3, with no clear D. This CDR3 has 14 residues. The germline V gene has CDR1 SGHRS and CDR2 YFSETQ. V gave up 0 bases and J gave up 3 bases, with 8 bases separating them. The CDR3 nucleotides are TGCGCCAGCAGCTTGGGGGCGAGGACAGATACGCAGTATTTT. Amino acid sequence: CASSLGARTDTQYF. Variable domain in full (rest from reference TRBV5-1 and TRBJ2-3): KAGVTQTPRYLIKTRGQQVTLSCSPISGHRSVSWYQQTPGQGLQFLFEYFSETQRNKGNFPGRFSGRQFSNSRSEMNVSTLELGDSALYLCASSLGARTDTQYFGPGTRLTVL.

This chain joins TRBV20-1 and TRBJ1-1; 8 bases agree with TRBD1. This CDR3 contains 12 residues. CDR1 DFQATT and CDR2 SNEGSKA come from the germline V gene (reference sequence). Trimming removed 6 bases from V and 8 bases from J; junction bases left unmatched: 8. The CDR3: CSAPGTGEEAFF. CDR3 nucleotides: TGCAGTGCCCCCGGGACAGGAGAAGAAGCTTTCTTT.

This clonotype occurred many times. Here the CDR3 DNA reads TGTGCCAGCAGACGGACCGGACAGGCGGGAAACATTCAGTACTTC. It specifies CASRRTGQAGNIQYF. This chain joins TRBV7-2 and TRBJ2-4, with 7 bases fitting TRBD1. V trimming: 6 bases; J trimming: 6 bases; junction bases outside the gene matches: 11. This CDR3 has 15 residues. CDR1 is SGHTA and CDR2 is FQGNSA in the germline V gene.

This clonotype was seen many times. This chain connects TRBV20-1 to TRBJ1-1; 10 bases align to TRBD1. V dropped 2 bases and J dropped 5; count of bases not matched to a gene: 23. CDR1 and CDR2 (germline): DFQATT, SNEGSKA (reference sequence). This CDR3 has 20 amino acids. CDR3 DNA sequence: TGCAGTGCTAGAAATCCCAGGCTGGGGACAGGGGCCCAGCCGGGTACTGAAGCTTTCTTT. Its protein is CSARNPRLGTGAQPGTEAFF.

This clonotype was seen at least ten times. This sequence joins TRBV5-1 and TRBJ2-3, with D possibly being TRBD1 (5 bases). CDR1 and CDR2 from the germline V gene are SGHRS and YFSETQ. Trimming shortened V by 6 bases and J by 0 bases, and 11 bases separated the two germline ends. The CDR3 runs to 14 residues. The CDR3 sequence: CASTPTVSTDTQYF. The DNA for the CDR3 is TGCGCCAGCACCCCGACAGTGAGCACAGATACGCAGTATTTT.

This clonotype was seen at least ten times. The gene calls are TRBV6-5 and TRBJ2-3; D is undetermined. V lost 2 bases to trimming and J lost 0 bases, with 9 bases between them. This CDR3 is built from 15 residues. CDR1 is MNHEY, CDR2 SVGAGI, per germline. The CDR3, as DNA: TGTGCCAGCAGTTACGAATGGGCTAGCACAGATACGCAGTATTTT. The encoded protein is CASSYEWASTDTQYF.

This clonotype was seen at least ten times. V gene TRBV15 combines with J gene TRBJ2-7, with D possibly being TRBD2 (5 bases). The germline V and J ends were trimmed by 5 bases and 3 bases, with 11 bases remaining between them. CDR1 LNHNV and CDR2 YYDKDF come from the germline V gene (reference sequence). The CDR3 is made up of 13 amino acids. The CDR3 loop is CATSLDEGYEQYF. Here the CDR3 DNA reads TGTGCCACCAGCTTAGACGAGGGCTACGAGCAGTACTTC.

The chain carries TRBV5-1 and TRBJ2-5; tentatively, D is TRBD1 or TRBD2 (5 bases each). Germline V CDR1 and CDR2: SGHRS, YFSETQ. CDR3 size: 13 residues. V lost 4 bases to trimming and J lost 5 bases, with 12 bases between them. Here the CDR3 DNA reads TGCGCCAGCAGCCTGGGGGTACCGGAGACCCAGTACTTC. Translation gives CASSLGVPETQYF.

Many counts were recorded for this clonotype. The chain joins TRBV20-1 to TRBJ2-5, with D possibly being TRBD1 (6 bases). V dropped 1 base and J dropped 4 bases, with 16 bases sitting between them. Germline V gene lookup returns CDR1 DFQATT and CDR2 SNEGSKA (reference sequence). CDR3 length: 15 residues. In DNA form, the CDR3 reads TGCAGTGCTAGAGTTCCAACAGGGTTAGGAGAGACCCAGTACTTC. It specifies CSARVPTGLGETQYF.

In its sample, this clonotype was seen many times. This chain joins TRBV7-2 and TRBJ2-1, with D tentatively TRBD1 or TRBD2 (5 bases each). Germline CDR1 is SGHTA and CDR2 is FQGNSA. V was shortened by 1 base and J by 0 bases, with 7 bases between the two germline ends. The CDR3 is made up of 15 amino acids. This CDR3 reads CASSLEGSSYNEQFF. CDR3 nucleotides: TGTGCCAGCAGCTTAGAGGGGAGCTCCTACAATGAGCAGTTCTTC.

This clonotype was counted many times. The V gene is TRBV5-5, the J gene TRBJ2-3; D is possibly TRBD1 or TRBD2 (5 bases each). The germline gives CDR1 SGHKS, CDR2 YYEKEE (reference sequence). Trimming took 0 bases from V and 1 from J, leaving 12 bases between them. This CDR3 contains 16 residues. Here the CDR3 reads CASSLEPGPGTDTQYF. Here the CDR3 DNA reads TGTGCCAGCAGCTTGGAACCGGGACCTGGCACAGATACGCAGTATTTT.

This clonotype has a handful of counts. V usage is TRBV20-1 and J usage is TRBJ1-6; TRBD1 matches 9 bases. J was trimmed by 12 bases and V by 2 bases; bases with no gene match: 14. There are 16 residues in the CDR3. Germline lookup yields CDR1 DFQATT and CDR2 SNEGSKA (reference sequence). CDR3 amino acids: CSARPYTGTGKGPLHF. The CDR3 DNA reads as TGCAGTGCTAGACCCTACACCGGGACAGGGAAAGGACCCCTCCACTTT.

The genes are TRBV5-4 and TRBJ2-1; 11 bases match TRBD2. Germline trimming cut 5 bases from V and 6 bases from J; bases unmatched to any gene: 7. Per the germline V gene, CDR1 is SGHNT and CDR2 is YYREEE (reference sequence). The CDR3 consists of 15 residues. CDR3 region: CASRAGTSGPNEQFF. The CDR3 DNA follows: TGTGCCAGCAGAGCCGGGACTAGCGGACCCAATGAGCAGTTCTTC.

Many counts were recorded for this clonotype. The chain uses TRBV20-1 and TRBJ2-1; tentatively, D is TRBD2 (6 bases). The V and J ends lost 6 bases and 10 bases respectively, with 22 bases between them. The CDR3 has 14 residues. Germline V gene lookup returns CDR1 DFQATT and CDR2 SNEGSKA (reference sequence). CDR3 nucleotide sequence: TGCAGTGCCTCTGAGAGCGGGCGGCCGGGGGAGCAGTTCTTC. As protein: CSASESGRPGEQFF.

This clonotype has at least ten counts. The rearrangement joins TRBV12-3 or TRBV12-4 to TRBJ2-2; D is possibly TRBD1 (5 bases). Trimming took 5 bases from V and 1 from J, leaving 11 bases between them. The CDR3 is made up of 15 amino acids. CDR3 residues: CASSPWQGNTGELFF. In DNA, the CDR3 is TGTGCCAGCAGTCCCTGGCAGGGGAACACCGGGGAGCTGTTTTTT.

This clonotype has only a few counts. The CDR3 nucleotides read TGTGCCAGTAGTATGGTGTCAGAGAATTCACCCCTCCACTTT. Translation: CASSMVSENSPLHF. The rearrangement uses TRBV19 and TRBJ1-6, with D uncertain. This CDR3 is built from 14 residues. Germline V CDR1 and CDR2: LNHDA, SQIVND (reference sequence). Trimming took off 3 bases at V and 7 bases at J, with 10 bases between the two ends.

This chain joins TRBV7-1 and TRBJ2-7; D remains unclear. TRBV7-1 qualifies as an ORF whose function is uncertain. Trimming removed 2 bases at V and 5 bases at J, with 7 bases between. The CDR3 contains 12 residues. The DNA of the CDR3 is TGTGCCAGCAGCTCAACAGCTAACGAGCAGTACTTC. This translates into CASSSTANEQYF.

As for this clonotype: Possible read error: a much larger clone is one base away. DNA for the CDR3: TGTGCCAGCAGCTTGGTCGGAGCGGGACACGATACGCAGTATTTT. Translation: CASSLVGAGHDTQYF. The chain uses TRBV5-5 and TRBJ2-3; possibly TRBD2 for D (7 bases). Trimming cost V 0 bases and J 6 bases, with 14 bases left between them. Germline V gene data show CDR1 as SGHKS and CDR2 as YYEKEE (reference sequence). The CDR3 has 15 residues.

This clonotype was seen repeatedly, ten times or more. The chain uses TRBV7-2 and TRBJ1-1; a weak D match, TRBD1 (5 bases). The germline gives CDR1 SGHTA, CDR2 FQGNSA. V was cut by 4 bases and J by 0 bases, with 18 bases left in between. This CDR3 comprises 17 residues. Here the CDR3 DNA reads TGTGCCAGCAGCTCCCCCGAGACAGCCTTAATGAACACTGAAGCTTTCTTT. Residues: CASSSPETALMNTEAFF.

As for this clonotype: This sequence may be a read error, since a much larger clone differs from it by one base. This sequence joins TRBV12-3 or TRBV12-4 and TRBJ1-1, with D perhaps TRBD1 (5 bases). V lost 5 bases, J lost 10 bases, and 23 bases lay in between. CDR3 length equals 15 residues. CDR3 sequence reads: CASSLTGPHADGAFF. For the CDR3, the DNA is TGTGCCAGCAGTCTTACAGGACCTCACGCAGATGGAGCTTTCTTT.

This clonotype was seen repeatedly, ten times or more. The chain recombines TRBV12-3 or TRBV12-4 with TRBJ2-1; D might be TRBD2 (5 bases). The CDR3 runs 16 residues. The V and J ends lost 7 bases and 3 bases respectively, with 19 bases between them. The CDR3 loop is CASNIARSLLYNEQFF. The DNA of the CDR3 is TGTGCCAGCAACATAGCGCGAAGTCTTCTCTACAATGAGCAGTTCTTC.

The rearrangement joins TRBV12-3 or TRBV12-4 to TRBJ2-7; a possible D gene is TRBD1 (7 bases). The CDR3 runs to 15 residues. V dropped 10 bases and J dropped 6 bases, with 25 bases sitting between them. The chain's CDR3 is CAICSQGQGGLEQYF. CDR3 nucleotides: TGTGCCATCTGCTCGCAGGGGCAGGGGGGTCTCGAGCAGTACTTC.

A few counts support this clonotype. The chain joins TRBV20-1 to TRBJ2-3, with TRBD1 matching 8 bases. Losses at the gene ends were 3 bases for V and 3 bases for J; bases not matched to a gene: 2. Germline V gene sequence: CDR1 DFQATT, CDR2 SNEGSKA (reference sequence). The CDR3 runs 13 residues. In DNA, the CDR3 is TGCAGTGCTAGGGGGACAGGAACAGATACGCAGTATTTT. This codes for CSARGTGTDTQYF.

This clonotype was seen at least ten times. This sequence joins TRBV12-3 or TRBV12-4 and TRBJ1-3; 7 positions agree with TRBD1. The junction had 5 bases not matched to a gene; V was cut back by 5 bases and J by 4 bases. This CDR3 spans 14 amino acids. This CDR3 is CASSQGGSGNTIYF. The CDR3 DNA sequence: TGTGCCAGCAGTCAAGGGGGCTCGGGAAACACCATATATTTT.

This clonotype was counted many times. The chain combines TRBV28 with TRBJ2-3; D tentatively fits TRBD1 or TRBD2 (6 bases each). The germline V gene encodes CDR1 MDHEN and CDR2 SYDVKM. Trimming removed 5 bases at V and 6 bases at J, with 12 bases between. CDR3 length equals 13 residues. The CDR3 nucleotides read TGTGCCAGCAGTCTCAGGGGACTGGATACGCAGTATTTT. It yields the protein CASSLRGLDTQYF. The full variable domain, completed using reference TRBV28 and TRBJ2-3, is DVKVTQSSRYLVKRTGEKVFLECVQDMDHENMFWYRQDPGLGLRLIYFSYDVKMKEKGDIPEGYSVSREKKERFSLILESASTNQTSMYLCASSLRGLDTQYFGPGTRLTVL.

In this sample, this clonotype turned up many times. The chain couples TRBV3-1 to TRBJ2-1, with D perhaps matching TRBD2 (5 bases). The V end lost 3 bases, the J end lost 2 bases, and 11 bases lay between the germline ends. The germline gives CDR1 LGHDT, CDR2 YNNKEL (reference sequence). The CDR3 is 15 residues long. The CDR3 bases are TGTGCCAGCAGCCAGGGAGCGCGAACCTACAATGAGCAGTTCTTC. It codes for CASSQGARTYNEQFF.

This clonotype was seen at least ten times. The rearrangement links TRBV6-5 to TRBJ2-7, with D perhaps matching TRBD1 or TRBD2 (5 bases each). The CDR3 runs to 13 residues. V was shortened by 5 bases and J by 6 bases, with 14 bases between the two germline ends. The V gene's germline CDR1 is MNHEY and CDR2 SVGAGI. This CDR3 reads CASSRLRDGEQYF. The CDR3 region has the DNA TGTGCCAGCAGTCGCCTCCGGGACGGCGAGCAGTACTTC.

This clonotype occurred a few times. The chain is built from TRBV12-3 or TRBV12-4 and TRBJ2-4; TRBD2 aligns across 13 bases. This CDR3 contains 18 residues. Trimming at V came to 4 bases and at J to 0 bases, leaving 6 bases not matched to a gene. As DNA, the CDR3 is TGTGCCAGCAGTTCGGGACTAGCGGGGCGACTAGCCAAAAACATTCAGTACTTC. Protein product: CASSSGLAGRLAKNIQYF.

This clonotype was detected ten times or more. The chain recombines TRBV20-1 with TRBJ2-3; 11 bases agree with TRBD2. V trimming: 1 base; J trimming: 3 bases; junction bases outside the gene matches: 6. The CDR3 spans 16 residues. CDR1 DFQATT and CDR2 SNEGSKA come from the germline V gene (reference sequence). The CDR3 loop reads CSARANLAGGTDTQYF. CDR3 nucleotide sequence: TGCAGTGCTAGAGCCAACCTAGCGGGAGGAACAGATACGCAGTATTTT.

There are a few counts of this clonotype. The chain uses TRBV9 and TRBJ2-1; unclear D gene. Trimming took off 3 bases at V and 5 bases at J, with 3 bases between the two ends. The CDR3 extends over 11 amino acids. Germline V gene lookup returns CDR1 SGDLS and CDR2 YYNGEE. CDR3: CASSADNEQFF. CDR3 sequence (DNA): TGTGCCAGCAGCGCCGACAATGAGCAGTTCTTC.

This clonotype was seen ten or more times. The chain joins TRBV5-1 to TRBJ1-2, with D uncertain. The germline V gene has CDR1 SGHRS and CDR2 YFSETQ. CDR3 length: 14 residues. Deletions cut 4 bases from V and 4 bases from J, with 14 bases between. The CDR3 spells CASSLSKWSYGYTF. The CDR3 bases are TGCGCCAGCAGCCTCTCAAAGTGGTCCTATGGCTACACCTTC.